This entry describes one TCR beta chain. This sample is part of a study of technical replicates of blood from a few donors. Profiling relied on immunoSEQ multiplex PCR, and the TCRdb table lists in-frame clones only, not all of them. The top ten hold 4.7% of the sample, which has about 66,000 clones, approximately 91% seen once. The ends were cut back, 2 bases at V and 6 bases at J, with 17 bases in the middle. Germline-derived CDR1 and CDR2 are MGHRA and YSYEKL. This CDR3 has 15 amino acids. The specimen sequenced was PBMCs. This rearrangement joins TRBV4-1 to TRBJ2-7; maybe TRBD1 (6 bases). The TCR sequence derives from a human donor in good health. Some clones in this sample may be carry-over from other donors' samples. The CDR3 loop reads CASSQFGDIGGEQYF. CDR3 bases: TGCGCCAGCAGCCAATTTGGGGACATCGGCGGCGAGCAGTACTTC.